The 31 T cell receptor beta chains below were found in one sample sequenced in a study of beta chain features in type 1 diabetes. Expressed TCRB transcripts were sequenced after all isolated RNA was converted to cDNA. Repertoires were generated with immunoSEQ multiplex PCR, while TCRdb's copy carries only in-frame clones and drops some. This sample has approximately 250,000 clones, with 9.6% found just once. The sequenced sample was naive CD4+ T cells from blood. These TCRs come from a woman between 18 and 29 years old in good health.

The chain recombines TRBV7-9 with TRBJ1-5; D is ambiguous. CDR1 SEHNR and CDR2 FQNEAQ come from the germline V gene (reference sequence). The CDR3 totals 14 residues. Trimming cost V 1 base and J 6 bases, with 10 bases left between them. CDR3 residues: CASSLDQRGQPQHF. Written as DNA, the CDR3 is TGTGCCAGCAGCTTAGACCAGCGGGGTCAGCCCCAGCATTTT.

This clone was counted a few times. This chain uses TRBV15 with TRBJ2-2; D is unclear. The CDR3 is 14 amino acids. The V end lost 0 bases, the J end lost 3 bases, and 5 bases lay between the germline ends. Per germline, CDR1 LNHNV and CDR2 YYDKDF (reference sequence). CDR3: CATSRDPYTGELFF. CDR3 nucleotide sequence: TGTGCCACCAGCAGAGATCCCTACACCGGGGAGCTGTTTTTT.

The V gene is TRBV5-1, the J gene TRBJ2-1; maybe TRBD2 (6 bases). The CDR3 is 16 amino acids. From germline, CDR1 is SGHRS and CDR2 YFSETQ. The V end lost 0 bases, the J end lost 3 bases, and 13 bases lay between the germline ends. The CDR3 sequence is CASSLGSGHGYNEQFF. CDR3 in DNA: TGCGCCAGCAGCTTGGGAAGCGGGCACGGCTACAATGAGCAGTTCTTC.

This chain's CDR3 is CASRKQGLTEAFF. The CDR3 region has the DNA TGTGCCAGCAGAAAACAGGGGCTGACTGAAGCTTTCTTT. V is TRBV6-6 and J is TRBJ1-1; 7 positions agree with TRBD1. The J segment lost 5 bases and the V segment lost 6 bases, leaving 6 bases of the junction unmatched. The CDR3 sequence is 13 residues long. Looked up from germline, CDR1 is MNHNY and CDR2 is SVGAGI (reference sequence).

The sample holds a few counts of this clone. The chain employs TRBV19 and TRBJ1-5; D not resolved. Trimming removed 5 bases at V and 7 bases at J, with 9 bases between. Germline-derived CDR1 and CDR2 are LNHDA and SQIVND (reference sequence). The CDR3 totals 12 residues. Here the CDR3 DNA reads TGTGCCAGTAGTCCACCCGGGCAGCCCCAGCATTTT. Translating it yields CASSPPGQPQHF.

This clone was seen repeatedly, ten times or more. V is TRBV9 and J is TRBJ2-6; D is ambiguous. Germline V CDR1 and CDR2: SGDLS, YYNGEE. The CDR3 is 14 amino acids. Deletions cut 1 base from V and 2 bases from J, with 4 bases between. The CDR3 coding sequence is TGTGCCAGCAGCGTACGGGCTGGGGCCAACGTCCTGACTTTC. Translating gives CASSVRAGANVLTF.

The chain has TRBV29-1 and TRBJ1-4, with TRBD1 as a possible D gene (5 bases). V lost 5 bases and J lost 8, with 9 bases in between. CDR3 length: 11 residues. Per germline, CDR1 SQVTM and CDR2 ANQGSEA. CDR3 in amino acids: CSVNPGEKLFF. In DNA, the CDR3 is TGCAGCGTTAACCCAGGGGAAAAACTGTTTTTT.

This clone was seen more than once but under ten times. This chain connects TRBV5-5 to TRBJ2-3, with 12 bases identical to TRBD2. With 0 bases clipped from V and 8 bases from J, the junction kept 4 bases outside the gene matches. CDR3 size: 15 residues. Germline CDR1 SGHKS, CDR2 YYEKEE (reference sequence). The CDR3 nucleotides read TGTGCCAGCAGCTTGGCTAGCGGGGGGGCCGGTACGCAGTATTTT. This translates into CASSLASGGAGTQYF.

In nucleotides, the CDR3 is TGTGCCAGCAGCCCCGACCACAGGGAGTCAAATGAAAAACTGTTTTTT. As protein: CASSPDHRESNEKLFF. The chain uses TRBV7-2 and TRBJ1-4, with a weak D call TRBD1 (6 bases). Trimming took off 5 bases at V and 5 bases at J, with 18 bases between the two ends. CDR1 SGHTA and CDR2 FQGNSA come from the germline V gene. This CDR3 has 16 residues.

This chain joins TRBV7-2 and TRBJ2-5; maybe TRBD1 (5 bases). Germline V gene data show CDR1 as SGHTA and CDR2 as FQGNSA. The V and J ends lost 1 base and 4 bases respectively, with 16 bases between them. The CDR3 consists of 16 residues. The CDR3: CASSLVVARARETQYF. CDR3 bases: TGTGCCAGCAGCTTAGTAGTTGCCAGGGCACGAGAGACCCAGTACTTC.

This clone was seen repeatedly, ten times or more. The J gene is TRBJ2-1, the V gene TRBV30; D uncertain. Germline V gives CDR1 GTSNPN, CDR2 SVGIG (reference sequence). This CDR3 contains 13 residues. Deletions cut 2 bases from V and 6 bases from J, with 11 bases between. This CDR3 reads CAWSLDLSNEQFF. The CDR3 coding sequence is TGTGCCTGGAGTCTTGACTTGTCCAATGAGCAGTTCTTC. Full variable domain (outside the CDR3, taken from reference TRBV30 and TRBJ2-1): SQTIHQWPATLVQPVGSPLSLECTVEGTSNPNLYWYRQAAGRGLQLLFYSVGIGQISSEVPQNLSASRPQDRQFILSSKKLLLSDSGFYLCAWSLDLSNEQFFGPGTRLTVL.

This clone showed up just a few times. This chain links TRBV19 with TRBJ2-7; 7 bases match TRBD1. This CDR3 has 16 residues. Germline V gene sequence: CDR1 LNHDA, CDR2 SQIVND (reference sequence). J was trimmed by 6 bases and V by 5 bases; bases with no gene match: 16. The CDR3 DNA reads as TGTGCCAGTAGTTCCCGTGGTAGAGGGGGCCCTGGCGAGCAGTACTTC. Amino acid sequence: CASSSRGRGGPGEQYF.

This clone was seen only a few times. The V and J genes are TRBV10-1 and TRBJ1-1, with 7 bases fitting TRBD1. Per germline, CDR1 WNHNN and CDR2 SYGVQD (reference sequence). V lost 6 bases to trimming and J lost 4 bases; unmatched junction nucleotides: 11. The CDR3 length is 15 residues. Written as DNA, the CDR3 is TGCGCCAGCAGAATCTACAGGGGATTGAGCACTGAAGCTTTCTTT. Amino acids: CASRIYRGLSTEAFF.

In its sample, this clone was seen a few times. The chain uses TRBV6-6 and TRBJ1-1; weak D call: TRBD1 (6 bases). Per the germline V gene, CDR1 is MNHNY and CDR2 is SVGAGI (reference sequence). V was cut by 7 bases and J by 0 bases, with 15 bases left in between. CDR3 length equals 15 residues. CDR3 in amino acids: CASTYGQSMNTEAFF. CDR3 in DNA: TGTGCCAGCACCTACGGACAGTCCATGAACACTGAAGCTTTCTTT.

This clone showed up just a few times. V and J are TRBV7-2 and TRBJ1-1, with D possibly matching TRBD1 (5 bases). V lost 2 bases and J lost 6, with 7 bases in between. Germline loops: CDR1 SGHTA, CDR2 FQGNSA. The CDR3 runs 12 residues. The CDR3 nucleotides read TGTGCCAGCAGCTTACAGGGCTCTGAAGCTTTCTTT. Translating gives CASSLQGSEAFF.

In its sample, this clone was seen a few times. The chain links TRBV6-1 to TRBJ1-5, with D tentatively TRBD1 (6 bases). The V gene's germline CDR1 is MNHNS and CDR2 SASEGT. Trimming took 5 bases from V and 5 from J, leaving 16 bases between them. CDR3 size: 15 residues. The CDR3 region has the DNA TGTGCCAGCAGTCGCTCCAGGGGATGGTATCAGCCCCAGCATTTT. This sequence encodes CASSRSRGWYQPQHF.

This clone has only a few counts. V is TRBV27 and J is TRBJ1-1; 7 bases fit TRBD1. The CDR3 runs 14 residues. The trim removed 5 bases at V and 3 bases at J, leaving 6 bases unmatched. CDR1 and CDR2 (germline): MNHEY, SMNVEV (reference sequence). The CDR3 nucleotides read TGTGCCAGCAGTCTGGGACAGTGGGACACTGAAGCTTTCTTT. This encodes CASSLGQWDTEAFF.

This clone has more than one count but fewer than ten. The V gene is TRBV7-2, the J gene TRBJ2-1; the match to TRBD2 covers 10 bases. V lost 5 bases to trimming and J lost 2 bases; unmatched junction nucleotides: 6. The CDR3 runs 16 residues. CDR1 and CDR2 from the germline V gene are SGHTA and FQGNSA. CDR3 loop: CASSLFLAGAYNEQFF. CDR3 in DNA: TGTGCCAGCAGCCTCTTCCTAGCGGGGGCCTACAATGAGCAGTTCTTC.

The chain carries TRBV5-1 and TRBJ1-2; tentatively, D is TRBD1 (5 bases). Trimming removed 4 bases from V and 6 bases from J, with 19 bases in between. This CDR3 region has 15 residues. Per germline, CDR1 SGHRS and CDR2 YFSETQ. In DNA form, the CDR3 reads TGCGCCAGCAGCCCCGACGGCGGGGGATTGAATGGCTACACCTTC. It yields the protein CASSPDGGGLNGYTF.

This clone was recorded a few times. CDR3 residues: CASSLIPGTGEDTEAFF. CDR3 bases: TGTGCCAGCAGTTTAATCCCCGGGACCGGGGAGGACACTGAAGCTTTCTTT. This chain connects TRBV28 to TRBJ1-1, with D tentatively TRBD1 (5 bases). Deletions cut 2 bases from V and 3 bases from J, with 19 bases between. The CDR3 contains 17 residues. From germline, CDR1 is MDHEN and CDR2 SYDVKM. The full variable domain, in which reference TRBV28 and TRBJ1-1 provide the parts outside the CDR3, is DVKVTQSSRYLVKRTGEKVFLECVQDMDHENMFWYRQDPGLGLRLIYFSYDVKMKEKGDIPEGYSVSREKKERFSLILESASTNQTSMYLCASSLIPGTGEDTEAFFGQGTRLTVV.

The chain uses TRBV15 and TRBJ1-4, with 7 bases lining up with TRBD1. J was trimmed by 4 bases and V by 0 bases; bases with no gene match: 8. Germline V gene sequence: CDR1 LNHNV, CDR2 YYDKDF (reference sequence). The CDR3 consists of 17 residues. CDR3 sequence: CATSRDFPGQRNEKLFF. The CDR3 region has the DNA TGTGCCACCAGCAGAGATTTTCCGGGACAGCGTAATGAAAAACTGTTTTTT.

This clone was found a few times. This chain uses TRBV9 with TRBJ2-7, with TRBD1 matching over 7 bases. The germline gives CDR1 SGDLS, CDR2 YYNGEE. The CDR3 is 15 amino acids. J was trimmed by 5 bases and V by 1 base; bases with no gene match: 9. The CDR3 loop reads CASSVFQGGFDEQYF. The CDR3 region has the DNA TGTGCCAGCAGCGTATTTCAAGGGGGCTTCGACGAGCAGTACTTC.

In the case of this clone: One junction end disagrees with the germline gene, perhaps due to a read error. Distinct nucleotide sequences in the sample also encode this CDR3. The chain's CDR3 is CALTRDNNSPLHF. The CDR3 coding sequence is TGTGCCTTGACACGGGATAATAATTCCCCCCTCCACTTT. This chain connects TRBV30 to TRBJ1-6; no clear D. Germline V gene lookup returns CDR1 GTSNPN and CDR2 SVGIG (reference sequence). The CDR3 runs to 13 residues.

This clone occurred a few times. The rearrangement joins TRBV5-1 to TRBJ2-1; TRBD2 matches at 8 bases. V trimming: 5 bases; J trimming: 5 bases; junction bases outside the gene matches: 12. In germline, CDR1 is SGHRS, CDR2 YFSETQ. The CDR3 covers 16 residues. The DNA for the CDR3 is TGCGCCAGCAGTACCCTGTCCGGGAGGGCCCACAATGAGCAGTTCTTC. Protein sequence: CASSTLSGRAHNEQFF.

This clone was picked up a small number of times. V usage is TRBV18 and J usage is TRBJ1-5; 8 bases match TRBD1. Germline V gene lookup returns CDR1 KGHSH and CDR2 LQKENI. CDR3 size: 15 residues. V lost 0 bases to trimming and J lost 5 bases; unmatched junction nucleotides: 3. The CDR3, as DNA: TGTGCCAGCTCACCACCTGGACAGGGCCATCAGCCCCAGCATTTT. The encoded protein is CASSPPGQGHQPQHF.

The sample holds a few counts of this clone. This chain uses TRBV5-1 with TRBJ2-1; 10 bases are a match to TRBD1. Trimming at V came to 3 bases and at J to 5 bases, leaving 8 bases not matched to a gene. This CDR3 is built from 16 residues. Germline V gene data show CDR1 as SGHRS and CDR2 as YFSETQ. CDR3 region: CASSSNAGTGDNEQFF. DNA for the CDR3: TGCGCCAGCAGCTCCAATGCCGGGACAGGGGACAATGAGCAGTTCTTC.

This clone was observed many times. The chain carries TRBV30 and TRBJ2-1; TRBD1 matches 7 bases. This CDR3 is built from 12 residues. CDR1 is GTSNPN, CDR2 SVGIG, per germline (reference sequence). Trimming removed 2 bases from V and 8 bases from J; junction bases left unmatched: 3. The CDR3 DNA sequence: TGTGCCTGGAGTTCAGGGGGTCATGAGCAGTTCTTC. Protein product: CAWSSGGHEQFF. The full variable domain, with the rest looked up from reference TRBV30 and TRBJ2-1, is SQTIHQWPATLVQPVGSPLSLECTVEGTSNPNLYWYRQAAGRGLQLLFYSVGIGQISSEVPQNLSASRPQDRQFILSSKKLLLSDSGFYLCAWSSGGHEQFFGPGTRLTVL.

This clone has a handful of counts. The chain recombines TRBV19 with TRBJ2-1, with 14 nucleotides matching TRBD2. The length of the CDR3 is 17 residues. The germline CDR1 and CDR2 sequences are LNHDA and SQIVND (reference sequence). Germline trimming cut 7 bases from V and 5 bases from J; bases unmatched to any gene: 10. The CDR3 region is CASTTGLAGVSHNEQFF. The CDR3 region has the DNA TGTGCCAGTACCACGGGACTAGCGGGAGTCTCGCACAATGAGCAGTTCTTC.

This clone came up a few times. The genes are TRBV19 and TRBJ2-1; TRBD2 is a possible D gene (5 bases). Per the germline V gene, CDR1 is LNHDA and CDR2 is SQIVND (reference sequence). V lost 7 bases and J lost 4, with 17 bases in between. The CDR3 covers 15 residues. CDR3 DNA sequence: TGTGCCAGTACCCCGGGAAGCCGTACGTACAATGAGCAGTTCTTC. This sequence encodes CASTPGSRTYNEQFF.

This clone occurred a few times. This chain links TRBV7-2 with TRBJ2-7; tentative D call: TRBD1 (5 bases). The ends were cut back, 1 base at V and 2 bases at J, with 12 bases in the middle. This CDR3 comprises 15 residues. Germline CDR1 reads SGHTA; CDR2 reads FQGNSA. The CDR3 sequence is CASSLDVSRAYEQYF. The CDR3 DNA sequence: TGTGCCAGCAGCTTAGACGTGAGCAGGGCCTACGAGCAGTACTTC.

This clone was seen only a few times. The gene calls are TRBV5-1 and TRBJ1-1, with 7 bases that match TRBD1. The CDR3 extends over 14 amino acids. CDR1 and CDR2 (germline): SGHRS, YFSETQ. Trimming cost V 4 bases and J 3 bases; bases outside gene matches: 6. The CDR3 spells CASSLGQVDTEAFF. The DNA of the CDR3 is TGCGCCAGCAGCCTAGGACAGGTGGACACTGAAGCTTTCTTT.